A selection of T cell receptor beta chains follows, all from one sample in a study of tumor T cells in aggressive B-cell lymphoma. Clones were sequenced by immunoSEQ multiplex PCR, and TCRdb holds only the in-frame ones, with some missing. The sample lists 9,300 or so clones; approximately 85% were seen once. The sequencing input was tumor tissue. Source of these receptors: an adult with diffuse large B cell lymphoma. CDR3s include the opening cysteine and the closing phenylalanine or tryptophan. Fields, in order: J gene, V gene, clone size, D gene, CDR3 protein, CDR3 DNA. The D gene is left open where the match is weak. Clone size is shown for a subset of rows, as once, few, many or a class of expanded clone.

TRBJ1-2 | TRBV5-8 | . | . | CASSSPGTPEYGYTF | TGTGCCAGCAGCTCGCCCGGGACACCAGAGTATGGCTACACCTTC
TRBJ1-2 | TRBV4-3 | . | . | CASSQGGSPYGYTF | TGCGCCAGCAGCCAAGGGGGCAGCCCCTATGGCTACACCTTC
TRBJ2-1 | TRBV6-1 | few | TRBD2 | CASNGGGSSYNEQFF | TGTGCCAGCAACGGGGGAGGGAGCTCCTACAATGAGCAGTTCTTC
TRBJ2-1 | TRBV4-2 | few | . | CASSQETGVRQFF | TGTGCCAGCAGCCAGGAAACGGGAGTTCGGCAGTTCTTC
TRBJ2-1 | TRBV7-6 | once | . | CASSLAGGNNEQFF | TGTGCCAGCAGCTTAGCGGGAGGAAACAATGAGCAGTTCTTC
TRBJ2-1 | TRBV19 | . | TRBD2 | CASRRSGIDEQFF | TGTGCCAGTAGGAGAAGCGGGATCGATGAGCAGTTCTTC
TRBJ2-3 | TRBV4-1 | . | TRBD2 | CASSLAGGPSDTQYF | TGCGCCAGCAGCCTAGCGGGAGGGCCCTCGGATACGCAGTATTTT
TRBJ2-2 | TRBV5-6 | . | TRBD2 | CASSWRVAGGPNTGELFF | TGTGCCAGCAGCTGGAGGGTAGCGGGAGGCCCGAACACCGGGGAGCTGTTTTTT
TRBJ2-2 | TRBV19 | . | . | CASSIASGTGELFF | TGTGCCAGTAGTATAGCGAGTGGCACCGGGGAGCTGTTTTTT
TRBJ2-3 | TRBV11-2 | . | TRBD2 | CASSSPLTSGYF | TGTGCCAGCAGCTCCCCCCTTACTAGCGGATATTTT
TRBJ1-1 | TRBV15 | few | . | CATSREVLEDTEAFF | TGTGCCACCAGCAGAGAGGTGCTAGAGGACACTGAAGCTTTCTTT
TRBJ2-7 | TRBV30 | . | . | CAWSMRWEQYF | TGTGCCTGGAGTATGAGGTGGGAGCAGTACTTC
TRBJ2-2 | TRBV9 | . | . | CASSVTTGSNTGELFF | TGTGCCAGCAGCGTAACTACGGGGTCGAACACCGGGGAGCTGTTTTTT
TRBJ2-5 | TRBV10-2 | . | . | CASWGGETQYF | TGCGCCAGCTGGGGCGGCGAGACCCAGTACTTC
TRBJ2-1 | TRBV11-3 | . | TRBD2 | CASSRGGGTKYNEQFF | TGTGCCAGCAGCCGCGGGGGGGGGACGAAGTACAATGAGCAGTTCTTC
TRBJ2-3 | TRBV15 | once | TRBD2 | CATRAGATDTQYF | TGTGCCACCCGAGCGGGAGCCACAGATACGCAGTATTTT
TRBJ2-3 | TRBV5-4 | . | . | CASSRASTDTQYF | TGTGCCAGCAGCCGAGCTAGCACAGATACGCAGTATTTT
TRBJ2-7 | TRBV5-1 | . | . | CASSLGLSGVSNEQYF | TGCGCCAGCAGCTTGGGTTTGTCAGGGGTCTCCAACGAGCAGTACTTC
TRBJ2-5 | TRBV6-1 | . | . | CASSERRYRGEETQYF | TGTGCCAGCAGTGAGAGGCGGTACCGGGGTGAAGAGACCCAGTACTTC